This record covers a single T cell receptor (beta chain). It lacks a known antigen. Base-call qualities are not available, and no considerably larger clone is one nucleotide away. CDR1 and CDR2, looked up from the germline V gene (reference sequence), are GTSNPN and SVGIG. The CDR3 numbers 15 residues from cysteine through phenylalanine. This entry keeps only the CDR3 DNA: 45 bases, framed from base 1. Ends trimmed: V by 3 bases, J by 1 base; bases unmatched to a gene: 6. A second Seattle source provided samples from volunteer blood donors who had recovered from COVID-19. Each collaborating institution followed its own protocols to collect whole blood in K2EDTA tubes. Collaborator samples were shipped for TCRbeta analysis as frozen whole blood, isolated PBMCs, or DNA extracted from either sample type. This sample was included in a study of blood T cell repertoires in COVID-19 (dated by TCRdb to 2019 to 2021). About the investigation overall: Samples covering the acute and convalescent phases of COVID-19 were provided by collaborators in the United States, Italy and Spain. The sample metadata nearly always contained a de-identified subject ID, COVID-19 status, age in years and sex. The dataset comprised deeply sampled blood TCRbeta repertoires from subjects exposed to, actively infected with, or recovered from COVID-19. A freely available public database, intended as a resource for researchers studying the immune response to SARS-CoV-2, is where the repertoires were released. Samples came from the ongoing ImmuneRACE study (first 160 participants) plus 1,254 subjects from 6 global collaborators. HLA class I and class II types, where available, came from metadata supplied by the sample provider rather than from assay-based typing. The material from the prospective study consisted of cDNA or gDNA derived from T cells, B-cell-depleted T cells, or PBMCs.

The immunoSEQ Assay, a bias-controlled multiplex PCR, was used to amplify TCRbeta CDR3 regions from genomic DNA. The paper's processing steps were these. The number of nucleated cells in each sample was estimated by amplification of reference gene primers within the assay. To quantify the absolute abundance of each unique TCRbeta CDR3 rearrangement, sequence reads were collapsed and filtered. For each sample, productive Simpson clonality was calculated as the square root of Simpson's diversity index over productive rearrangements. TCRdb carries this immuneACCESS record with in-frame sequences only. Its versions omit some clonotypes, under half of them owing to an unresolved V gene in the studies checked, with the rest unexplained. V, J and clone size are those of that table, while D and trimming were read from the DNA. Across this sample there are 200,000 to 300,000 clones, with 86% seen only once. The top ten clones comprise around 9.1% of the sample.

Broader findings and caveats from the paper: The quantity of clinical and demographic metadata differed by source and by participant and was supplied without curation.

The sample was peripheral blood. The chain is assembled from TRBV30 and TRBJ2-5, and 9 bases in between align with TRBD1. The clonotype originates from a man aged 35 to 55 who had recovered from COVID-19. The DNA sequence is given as TGTGCCTGGAGATCGGGACAGGGCCTCCAAGAGACCCAGTACTTC. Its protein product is CAWRSGQGLQETQYF.